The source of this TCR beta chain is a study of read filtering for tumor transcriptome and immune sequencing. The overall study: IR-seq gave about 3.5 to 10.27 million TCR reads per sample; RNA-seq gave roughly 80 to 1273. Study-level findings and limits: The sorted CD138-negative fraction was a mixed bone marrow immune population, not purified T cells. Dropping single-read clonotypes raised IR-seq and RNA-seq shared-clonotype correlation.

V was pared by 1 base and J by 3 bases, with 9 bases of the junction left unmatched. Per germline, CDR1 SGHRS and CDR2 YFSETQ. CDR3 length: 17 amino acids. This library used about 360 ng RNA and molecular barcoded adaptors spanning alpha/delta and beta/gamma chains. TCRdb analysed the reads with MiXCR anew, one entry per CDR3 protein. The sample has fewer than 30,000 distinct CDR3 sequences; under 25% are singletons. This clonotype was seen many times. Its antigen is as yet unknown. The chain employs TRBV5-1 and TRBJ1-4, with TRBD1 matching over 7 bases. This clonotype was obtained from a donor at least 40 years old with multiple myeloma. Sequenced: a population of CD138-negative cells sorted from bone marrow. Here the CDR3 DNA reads TGCGCCAGCAGCTTGATGCCCAGGGGGACGCCTAATGAAAAACTGTTTTTT. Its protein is CASSLMPRGTPNEKLFF.